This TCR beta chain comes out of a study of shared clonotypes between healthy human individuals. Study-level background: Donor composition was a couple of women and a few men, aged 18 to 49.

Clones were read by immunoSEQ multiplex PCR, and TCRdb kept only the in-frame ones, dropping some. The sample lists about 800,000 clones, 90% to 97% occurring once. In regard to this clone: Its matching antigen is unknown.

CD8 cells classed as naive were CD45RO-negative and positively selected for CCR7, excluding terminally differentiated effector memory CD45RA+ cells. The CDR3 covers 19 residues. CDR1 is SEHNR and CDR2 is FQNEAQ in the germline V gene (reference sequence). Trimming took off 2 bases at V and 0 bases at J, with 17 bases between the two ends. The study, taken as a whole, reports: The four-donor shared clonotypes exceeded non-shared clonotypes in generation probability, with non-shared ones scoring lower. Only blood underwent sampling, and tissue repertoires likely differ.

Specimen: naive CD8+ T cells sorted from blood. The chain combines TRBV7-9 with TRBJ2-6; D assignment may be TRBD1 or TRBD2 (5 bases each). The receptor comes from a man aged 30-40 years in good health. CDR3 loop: CASSLLRGRENSGANVLTF. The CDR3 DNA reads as TGTGCCAGCAGCTTACTGAGGGGCAGAGAAAACTCTGGGGCCAACGTCCTGACTTTC.